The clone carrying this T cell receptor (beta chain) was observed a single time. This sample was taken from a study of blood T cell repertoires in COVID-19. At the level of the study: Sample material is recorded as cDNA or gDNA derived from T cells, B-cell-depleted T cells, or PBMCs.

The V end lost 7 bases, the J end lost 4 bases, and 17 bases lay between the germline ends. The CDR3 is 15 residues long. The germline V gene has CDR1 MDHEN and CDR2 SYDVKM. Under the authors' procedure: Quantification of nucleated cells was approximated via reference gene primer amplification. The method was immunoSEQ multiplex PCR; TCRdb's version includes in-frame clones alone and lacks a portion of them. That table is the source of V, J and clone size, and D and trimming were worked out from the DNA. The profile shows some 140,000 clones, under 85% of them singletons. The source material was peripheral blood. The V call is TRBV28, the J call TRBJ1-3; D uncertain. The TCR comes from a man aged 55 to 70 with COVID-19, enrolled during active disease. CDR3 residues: CASINGRAGGNTIYF. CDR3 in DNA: TGTGCCAGCATCAACGGGAGGGCGGGGGGAAACACCATATATTTT.